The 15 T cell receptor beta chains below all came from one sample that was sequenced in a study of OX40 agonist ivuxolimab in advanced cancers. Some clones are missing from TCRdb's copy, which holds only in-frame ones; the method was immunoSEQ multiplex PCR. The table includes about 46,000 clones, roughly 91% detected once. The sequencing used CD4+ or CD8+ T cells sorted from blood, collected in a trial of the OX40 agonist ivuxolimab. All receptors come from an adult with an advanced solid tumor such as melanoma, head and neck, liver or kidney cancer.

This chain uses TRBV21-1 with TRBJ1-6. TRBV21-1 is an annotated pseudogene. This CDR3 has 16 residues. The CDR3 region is CASSSPWGSGHSPLHF. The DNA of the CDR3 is TGTGCCAGCAGCAGTCCGTGGGGGTCGGGACATTCACCCCTCCACTTT.

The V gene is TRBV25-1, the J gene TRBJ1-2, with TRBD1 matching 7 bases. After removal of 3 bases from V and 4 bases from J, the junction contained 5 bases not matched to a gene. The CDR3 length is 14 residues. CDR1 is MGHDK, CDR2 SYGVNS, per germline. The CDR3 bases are TGTGCCAGCAGTGATACAGGGGCGACCTATGGCTACACCTTC. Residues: CASSDTGATYGYTF.

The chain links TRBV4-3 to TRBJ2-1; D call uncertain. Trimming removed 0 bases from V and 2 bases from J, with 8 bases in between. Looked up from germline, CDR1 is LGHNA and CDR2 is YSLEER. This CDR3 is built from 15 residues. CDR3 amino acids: CASSQDWVTYNEQFF. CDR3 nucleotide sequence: TGCGCCAGCAGCCAAGATTGGGTGACCTACAATGAGCAGTTCTTC.

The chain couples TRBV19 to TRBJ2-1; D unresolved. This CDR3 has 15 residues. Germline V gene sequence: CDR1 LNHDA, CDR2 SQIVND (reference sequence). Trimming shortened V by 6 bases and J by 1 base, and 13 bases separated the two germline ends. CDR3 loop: CASRGLTASYNEQFF. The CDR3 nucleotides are TGTGCCAGTAGGGGGTTGACGGCATCCTACAATGAGCAGTTCTTC.

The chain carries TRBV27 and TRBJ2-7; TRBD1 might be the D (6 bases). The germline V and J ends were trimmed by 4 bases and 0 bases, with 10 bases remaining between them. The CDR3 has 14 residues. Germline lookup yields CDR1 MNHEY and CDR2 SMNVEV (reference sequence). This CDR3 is CASSWTAPSYEQYF. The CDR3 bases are TGTGCCAGCAGTTGGACAGCTCCCTCCTACGAGCAGTACTTC.

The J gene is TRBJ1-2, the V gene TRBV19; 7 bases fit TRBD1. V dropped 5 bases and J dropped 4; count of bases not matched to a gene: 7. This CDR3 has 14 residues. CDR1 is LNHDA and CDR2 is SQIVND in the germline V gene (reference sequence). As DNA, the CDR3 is TGTGCCAGTAGTTACCGGGACAGCTCCTATGGCTACACCTTC. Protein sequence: CASSYRDSSYGYTF.

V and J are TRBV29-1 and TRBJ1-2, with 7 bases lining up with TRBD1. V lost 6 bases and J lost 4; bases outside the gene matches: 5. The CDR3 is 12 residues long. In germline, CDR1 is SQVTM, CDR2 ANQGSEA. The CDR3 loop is CSVAGTVYGYTF. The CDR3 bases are TGCAGCGTCGCCGGGACAGTCTATGGCTACACCTTC.

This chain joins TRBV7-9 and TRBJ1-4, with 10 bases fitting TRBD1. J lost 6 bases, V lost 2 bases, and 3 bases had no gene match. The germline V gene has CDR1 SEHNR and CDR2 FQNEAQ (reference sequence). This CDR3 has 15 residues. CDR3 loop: CASSLWDRGDEKLFF. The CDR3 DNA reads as TGTGCCAGCAGCTTATGGGACAGGGGAGATGAAAAACTGTTTTTT. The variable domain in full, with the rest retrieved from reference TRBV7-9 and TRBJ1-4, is DTGVSQNPRHKITKRGQNVTFRCDPISEHNRLYWYRQTLGQGPEFLTYFQNEAQLEKSRLLSDRFSAERPKGSFSTLEIQRTEQGDSAMYLCASSLWDRGDEKLFFGSGTQLSVL.

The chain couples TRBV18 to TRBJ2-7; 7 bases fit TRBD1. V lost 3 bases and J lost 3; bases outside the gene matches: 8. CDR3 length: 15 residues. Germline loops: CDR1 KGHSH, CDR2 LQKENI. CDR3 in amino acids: CASSPATGSNYEQYF. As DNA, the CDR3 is TGTGCCAGCTCACCCGCGACAGGGAGCAACTACGAGCAGTACTTC.

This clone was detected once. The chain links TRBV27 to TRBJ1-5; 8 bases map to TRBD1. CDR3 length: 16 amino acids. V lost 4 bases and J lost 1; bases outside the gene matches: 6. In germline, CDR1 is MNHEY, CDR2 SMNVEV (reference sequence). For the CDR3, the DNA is TGTGCCAGCAGTTCCTCGACAGGGGAAAGCAATCAGCCCCAGCATTTT. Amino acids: CASSSSTGESNQPQHF.

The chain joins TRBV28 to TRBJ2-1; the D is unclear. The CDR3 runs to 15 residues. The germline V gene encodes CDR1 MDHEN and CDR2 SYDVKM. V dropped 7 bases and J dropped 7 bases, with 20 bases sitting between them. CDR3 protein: CASTSLEGTPNEQFF. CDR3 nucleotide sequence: TGTGCCAGCACCTCTCTAGAAGGCACACCAAATGAGCAGTTCTTC.

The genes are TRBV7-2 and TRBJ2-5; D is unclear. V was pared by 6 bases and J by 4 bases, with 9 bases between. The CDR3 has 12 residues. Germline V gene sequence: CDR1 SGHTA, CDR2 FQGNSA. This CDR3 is CASRERRETQYF. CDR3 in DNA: TGTGCCAGCAGGGAGAGGCGAGAGACCCAGTACTTC. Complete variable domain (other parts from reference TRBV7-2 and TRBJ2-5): GAGVSQSPSNKVTEKGKDVELRCDPISGHTALYWYRQSLGQGLEFLIYFQGNSAPDKSGLPSDRFSAERTGGSVSTLTIQRTQQEDSAVYLCASRERRETQYFGPGTRLLVL.

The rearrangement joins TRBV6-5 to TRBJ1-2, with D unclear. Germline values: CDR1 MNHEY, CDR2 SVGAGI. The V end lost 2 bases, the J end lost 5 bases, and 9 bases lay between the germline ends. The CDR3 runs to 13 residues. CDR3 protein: CASSYGSLYGYTF. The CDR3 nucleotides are TGTGCCAGCAGTTACGGGTCCTTATATGGCTACACCTTC.

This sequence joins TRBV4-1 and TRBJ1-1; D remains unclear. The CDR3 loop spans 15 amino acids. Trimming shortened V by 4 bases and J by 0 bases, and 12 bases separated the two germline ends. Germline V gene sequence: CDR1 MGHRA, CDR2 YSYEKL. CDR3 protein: CASSLKAPMNTEAFF. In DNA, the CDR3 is TGCGCCAGCAGCCTGAAAGCCCCCATGAACACTGAAGCTTTCTTT.

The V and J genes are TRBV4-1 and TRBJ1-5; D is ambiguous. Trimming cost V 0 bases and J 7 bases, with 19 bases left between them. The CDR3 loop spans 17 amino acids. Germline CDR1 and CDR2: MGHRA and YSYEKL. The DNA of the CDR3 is TGCGCCAGCAGCCAAGATCCGGAGGGTTGGTCAAGCCAGCCCCAGCATTTT. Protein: CASSQDPEGWSSQPQHF.